This T cell receptor beta chain was identified in a study of shared clonotypes between healthy human individuals. The method was immunoSEQ multiplex PCR; TCRdb's version includes in-frame clones alone and lacks a portion of them. The sample includes 550,000 to 850,000 clones, roughly two thirds of them seen just once. The trim removed 6 bases at V and 3 bases at J, leaving 6 bases unmatched. CDR3 length: 14 amino acids. The V gene's germline CDR1 is LNHDA and CDR2 SQIVND (reference sequence). The origin of this receptor is a woman aged 25 to 39 in good health. The rearrangement links TRBV19 to TRBJ2-7; 9 nucleotides line up with TRBD1. Sequencing was done on a sample of memory CD4+ T cells sorted from blood. Subset reported: CD45RA-negative fraction. The CDR3 sequence: CASSYRDRVYEQYF. Here the CDR3 DNA reads TGTGCCAGTAGCTACCGGGACAGGGTCTACGAGCAGTACTTC.